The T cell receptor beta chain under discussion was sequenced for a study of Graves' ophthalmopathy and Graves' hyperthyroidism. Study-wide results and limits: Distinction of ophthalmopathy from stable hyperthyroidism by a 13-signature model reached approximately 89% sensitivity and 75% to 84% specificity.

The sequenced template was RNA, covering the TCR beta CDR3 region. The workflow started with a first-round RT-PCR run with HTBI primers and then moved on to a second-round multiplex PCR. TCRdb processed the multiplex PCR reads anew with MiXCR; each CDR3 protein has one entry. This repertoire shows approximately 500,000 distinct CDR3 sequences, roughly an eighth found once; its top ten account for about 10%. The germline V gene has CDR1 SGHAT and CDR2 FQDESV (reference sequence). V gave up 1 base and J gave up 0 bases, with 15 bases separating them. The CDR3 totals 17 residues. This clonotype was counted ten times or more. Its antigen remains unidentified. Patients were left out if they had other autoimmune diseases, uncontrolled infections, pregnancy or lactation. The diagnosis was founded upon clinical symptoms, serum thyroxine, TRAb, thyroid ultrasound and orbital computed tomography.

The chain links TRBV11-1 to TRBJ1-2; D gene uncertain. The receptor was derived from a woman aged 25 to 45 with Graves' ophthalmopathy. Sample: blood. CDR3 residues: CASSLGVGRPTNYGYTF. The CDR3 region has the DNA TGTGCCAGCAGCTTAGGGGTCGGCAGACCTACTAACTATGGCTACACCTTC.